This TCR beta chain was sequenced during a study of blood T cell repertoires in COVID-19. Whole-study context: Samples of COVID-19 (acute and convalescent) were obtained from the United States, Italy and Spain. PBMCs, B-cell-depleted T cells, or T cells were the source of the cDNA or gDNA that made up the material.

Authors' analysis steps: Amplification of reference gene primers was used by the study to estimate nucleated cell counts. The table came from immunoSEQ multiplex PCR; TCRdb's copy has only in-frame clones and leaves some out. V and J calls and clone size come straight from that table; D and trimming were deduced from the DNA. The table shows about 300,000 clones, with approximately 89% occurring only once. The CDR3 is 14 amino acids. CDR1 is LNHDA, CDR2 SQIVND, per germline (reference sequence). The J segment lost 5 bases and the V segment lost 6 bases, leaving 6 bases of the junction unmatched. The sample holds one count of this clone. Seattle's enrolled individuals joined amid active infection and were then monitored longitudinally.

The clonotype was recovered from a woman in her twenties or thirties with COVID-19, enrolled during active disease. The rearrangement links TRBV19 to TRBJ1-1; 10 bases line up with TRBD1. The sequenced material came from peripheral blood. Here the CDR3 reads CASSPQDRGTEAFF. The CDR3 DNA is TGTGCCAGTAGCCCACAGGACAGGGGGACTGAAGCTTTCTTT.